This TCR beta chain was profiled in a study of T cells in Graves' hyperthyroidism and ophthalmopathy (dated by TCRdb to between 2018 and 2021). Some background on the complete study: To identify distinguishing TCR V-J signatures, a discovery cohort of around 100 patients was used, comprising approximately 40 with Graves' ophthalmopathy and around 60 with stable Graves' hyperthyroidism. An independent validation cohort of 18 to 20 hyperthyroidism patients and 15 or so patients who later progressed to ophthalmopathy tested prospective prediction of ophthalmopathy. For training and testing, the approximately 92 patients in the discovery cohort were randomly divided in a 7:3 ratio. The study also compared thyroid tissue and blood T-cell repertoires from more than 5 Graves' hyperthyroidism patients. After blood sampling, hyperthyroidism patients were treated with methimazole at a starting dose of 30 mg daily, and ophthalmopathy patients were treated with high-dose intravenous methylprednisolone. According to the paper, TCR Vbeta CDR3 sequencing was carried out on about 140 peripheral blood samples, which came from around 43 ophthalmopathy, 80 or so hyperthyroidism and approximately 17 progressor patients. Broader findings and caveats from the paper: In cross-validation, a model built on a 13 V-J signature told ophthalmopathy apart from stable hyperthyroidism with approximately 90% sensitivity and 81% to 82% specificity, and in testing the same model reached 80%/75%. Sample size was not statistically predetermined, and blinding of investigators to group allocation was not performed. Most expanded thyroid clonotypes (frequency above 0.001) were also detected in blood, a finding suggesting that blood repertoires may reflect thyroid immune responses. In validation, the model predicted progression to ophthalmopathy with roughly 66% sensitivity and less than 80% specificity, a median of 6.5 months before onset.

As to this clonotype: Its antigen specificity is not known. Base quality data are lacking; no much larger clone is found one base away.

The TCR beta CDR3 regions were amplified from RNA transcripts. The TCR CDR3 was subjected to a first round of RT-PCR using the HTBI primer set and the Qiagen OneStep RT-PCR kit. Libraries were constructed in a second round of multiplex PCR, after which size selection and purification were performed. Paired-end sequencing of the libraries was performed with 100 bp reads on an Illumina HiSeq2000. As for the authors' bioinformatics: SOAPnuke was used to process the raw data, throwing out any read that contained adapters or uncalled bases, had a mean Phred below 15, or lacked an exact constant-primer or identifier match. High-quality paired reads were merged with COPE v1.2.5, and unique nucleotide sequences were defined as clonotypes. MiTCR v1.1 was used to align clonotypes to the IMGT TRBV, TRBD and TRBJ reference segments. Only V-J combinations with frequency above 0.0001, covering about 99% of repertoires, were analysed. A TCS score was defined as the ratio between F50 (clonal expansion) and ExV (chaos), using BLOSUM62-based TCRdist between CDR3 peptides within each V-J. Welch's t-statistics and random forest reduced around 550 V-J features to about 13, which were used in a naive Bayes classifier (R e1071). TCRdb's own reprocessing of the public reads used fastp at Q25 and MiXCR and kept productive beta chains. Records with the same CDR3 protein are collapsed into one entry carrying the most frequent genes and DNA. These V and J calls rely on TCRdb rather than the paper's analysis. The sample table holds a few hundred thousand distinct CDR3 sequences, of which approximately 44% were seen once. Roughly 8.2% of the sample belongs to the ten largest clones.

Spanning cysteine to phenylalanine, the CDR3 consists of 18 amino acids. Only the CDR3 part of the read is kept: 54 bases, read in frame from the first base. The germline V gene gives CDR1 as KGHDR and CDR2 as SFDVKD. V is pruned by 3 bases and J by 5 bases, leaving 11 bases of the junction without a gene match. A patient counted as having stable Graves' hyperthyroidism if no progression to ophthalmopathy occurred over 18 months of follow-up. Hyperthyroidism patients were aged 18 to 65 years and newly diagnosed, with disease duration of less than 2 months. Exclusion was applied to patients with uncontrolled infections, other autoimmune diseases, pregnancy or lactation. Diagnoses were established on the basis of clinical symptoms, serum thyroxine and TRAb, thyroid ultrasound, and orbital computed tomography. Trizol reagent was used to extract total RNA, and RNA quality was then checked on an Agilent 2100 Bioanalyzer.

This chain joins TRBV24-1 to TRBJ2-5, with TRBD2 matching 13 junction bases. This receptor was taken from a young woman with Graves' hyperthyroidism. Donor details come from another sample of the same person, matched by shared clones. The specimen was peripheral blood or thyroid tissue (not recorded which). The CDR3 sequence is CATSDPGTSGATRETQYF. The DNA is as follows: TGTGCCACCAGTGATCCCGGGACTAGCGGGGCGACGAGGGAGACCCAGTACTTC.